The sequence of this T cell receptor beta chain was determined in a study of T cells in Graves' hyperthyroidism and ophthalmopathy. Across the whole study: Specimen type is peripheral blood, collected at initial diagnosis prior to any treatment.

The germline V and J ends were trimmed by 4 bases and 1 base, with 9 bases remaining between them. This CDR3 region has 14 residues. Germline CDR1 reads SGHVS; CDR2 reads FNYEAQ. There are many counts of this clonotype. What it recognizes is unknown. Amplified regions were TCR beta CDR3 sequences from RNA transcripts. First-round RT-PCR targeting the TCR CDR3 was performed with the HTBI primer set. TCRdb recomputed calls from the multiplex PCR reads with MiXCR, one row per CDR3 protein. In the table there are about 640,000 distinct CDR3 sequences, around 21% of which are singletons. Study-wide points: By a 13 V-J model, ophthalmopathy was set apart from stable hyperthyroidism.

Under 3 months was the duration of disease in ophthalmopathy patients, who also had a Clinical Activity Score of at least 3 and a NOSPECS grade of at least 4. Patients with uncontrolled infections, other autoimmune diseases, pregnancy or lactation were excluded. The chain recombines TRBV7-6 with TRBJ2-3, with D unclear. This sequence originates from a man between 25 and 39 years old with Graves' ophthalmopathy. The material sequenced was blood. CDR3 loop: CASSSFHGTDTQYF. The CDR3 coding sequence is TGTGCCAGCAGCTCCTTTCACGGCACAGATACGCAGTATTTT.